The source of this T cell receptor (beta chain) is a study of shared clonotypes between healthy human individuals. The method was immunoSEQ multiplex PCR; TCRdb's version includes in-frame clones alone and lacks a portion of them. The data contain over 2 million clones, roughly 96% of them singletons. CDR1 GTSNPN and CDR2 SVGIG come from the germline V gene (reference sequence). V lost 0 bases and J lost 4, with 7 bases in between. The CDR3 is made up of 13 amino acids. The chain recombines TRBV30 with TRBJ2-4; a weak D match, TRBD1 (6 bases). The receptor was derived from a man aged 18 to 29 in good health. The sample comprised naive CD4+ T cells sorted from blood. The subset was: CD45RA+ positively selected. CDR3 nucleotide sequence: TGTGCCTGGAGTGTACAGGGAAAAAACATTCAGTACTTC. Its translation: CAWSVQGKNIQYF.